The clone carrying this T cell receptor beta chain was seen only a few times. The antigen is undetermined. The data originate from a study of blood T cells in healthy people across ages. Findings and caveats of the study: Without sorted subsets, naive and antigen-experienced compartments could not be conclusively compared.

Primers used in a second PCR of about 7 to 11 cycles were a sample-barcoded 5' primer and a J-beta primer mix. The template-switch adaptor was a 5' adaptor with 12 random nucleotides. It tagged each cDNA molecule. TCRdb called the 5' RACE reads again in MiXCR, with one record for every CDR3 protein. This sample carries 1.4 million or so distinct CDR3 sequences, less than 45% of them seen once, and the ten largest clones take less than 5%. CDR1 is MGHRA and CDR2 is YSYEKL in the germline V gene. The CDR3 loop spans 12 amino acids. Trimming removed 3 bases at V and 7 bases at J, with 7 bases between. Peripheral blood from each donor was collected in a volume of 8.5 to 10 milliliters.

This clonotype was sampled from a woman under 30 in good health. The chain couples TRBV4-1 to TRBJ1-5; D call uncertain. Sequenced: blood. CDR3 region: CASSHHGQPQHF. The CDR3 region has the DNA TGCGCCAGCAGCCACCATGGGCAGCCCCAGCATTTT.